A single sample is the source of the 6 T cell receptor beta chains below, sequenced in a study of shared clonotypes between healthy human individuals. Using immunoSEQ multiplex PCR, the repertoire was profiled, and TCRdb retains in-frame clones only, with some absent. Among around 550,000 clones listed, almost 97% were seen once. The sequencing sample was made of naive CD4+ T cells sorted from blood. Regarding subset: CD45RA+ positively selected. These TCRs come from a young woman in good health.

This clone was seen only a few times. The chain links TRBV19 to TRBJ1-5; D uncertain. V dropped 5 bases and J dropped 4 bases, with 6 bases sitting between them. The CDR3 spans 12 residues. Germline V gene sequence: CDR1 LNHDA, CDR2 SQIVND (reference sequence). CDR3 coding DNA: TGTGCCAGTAGTCCCCCAAATCAGCCCCAGCATTTT. Protein product: CASSPPNQPQHF.

As DNA, the CDR3 is TGTGCCACCAGCAACGGCCAGGGGGCGGGGAATGAAAAACTGTTTTTT. It is translated as CATSNGQGAGNEKLFF. The J gene is TRBJ1-4, the V gene TRBV15, with 8 bases identical to TRBD1. Losses at the gene ends were 4 bases for V and 5 bases for J; bases not matched to a gene: 9. There are 16 residues in the CDR3. Germline values: CDR1 LNHNV, CDR2 YYDKDF (reference sequence).

CDR3 loop: CASSVDPSGQQTGEAFF. CDR3 sequence (DNA): TGTGCCAGCAGCGTAGACCCCTCCGGACAGCAGACGGGTGAAGCTTTCTTT. The chain carries TRBV9 and TRBJ1-1; TRBD1 is a possible D gene (6 bases). V was clipped by 0 bases and J by 7 bases, with 22 bases between them. The germline V gene has CDR1 SGDLS and CDR2 YYNGEE. This CDR3 has 17 amino acids.

J is TRBJ2-2 and V is TRBV7-8; D unresolved. V was shortened by 5 bases and J by 0 bases, with 7 bases between the two germline ends. CDR1 and CDR2 from the germline V gene are SGHVS and FQNEAQ. This CDR3 contains 14 residues. The CDR3: CASSDRANTGELFF. CDR3 coding DNA: TGTGCCAGCAGCGACCGGGCGAACACCGGGGAGCTGTTTTTT.

This chain connects TRBV2 to TRBJ2-1, with TRBD2 matching over 9 bases. The CDR3 loop spans 15 amino acids. Looked up from germline, CDR1 is SNHLY and CDR2 is FYNNEI. After removal of 2 bases from V and 8 bases from J, the junction contained 7 bases not matched to a gene. Written as DNA, the CDR3 is TGTGCCAGCAGTGAAAACGGGTTAGCGGGAGATGAGCAGTTCTTC. It codes for CASSENGLAGDEQFF.

This rearrangement joins TRBV19 to TRBJ2-5; 11 positions match TRBD2. This CDR3 contains 15 residues. Trimming at V came to 6 bases and at J to 4 bases, leaving 7 bases not matched to a gene. Looked up from germline, CDR1 is LNHDA and CDR2 is SQIVND (reference sequence). The CDR3 bases are TGTGCCAGTAGCCCGGGTCTAGCGGGAGGAGAGACCCAGTACTTC. Its protein is CASSPGLAGGETQYF.